This record concerns one T cell receptor beta chain sequence. Germline assignment: CDR1 MNHEY and CDR2 SMNVEV (reference sequence). This CDR3 comprises 14 residues. Trimming left V 6 bases short and J 0 bases short, with 11 bases between. Sequenced by immunoSEQ multiplex PCR; TCRdb stores in-frame clones only, minus some. Altogether about 18,000 clones are present, approximately 91% being singletons, with the ten largest covering roughly 15%. This entry comes from a study of blood T cell repertoires in COVID-19. Study summary: T cells, B-cell-depleted T cells, or PBMCs supplied cDNA or gDNA.

This chain connects TRBV27 to TRBJ2-5, with D unresolved. The source of this sequence is a human donor in a cohort sampled during active COVID-19. The sample consisted of peripheral blood. CDR3 nucleotide sequence: TGTGCCAGCAGCCCAGACTTGTACCAAGAGACCCAGTACTTC. It codes for CASSPDLYQETQYF.